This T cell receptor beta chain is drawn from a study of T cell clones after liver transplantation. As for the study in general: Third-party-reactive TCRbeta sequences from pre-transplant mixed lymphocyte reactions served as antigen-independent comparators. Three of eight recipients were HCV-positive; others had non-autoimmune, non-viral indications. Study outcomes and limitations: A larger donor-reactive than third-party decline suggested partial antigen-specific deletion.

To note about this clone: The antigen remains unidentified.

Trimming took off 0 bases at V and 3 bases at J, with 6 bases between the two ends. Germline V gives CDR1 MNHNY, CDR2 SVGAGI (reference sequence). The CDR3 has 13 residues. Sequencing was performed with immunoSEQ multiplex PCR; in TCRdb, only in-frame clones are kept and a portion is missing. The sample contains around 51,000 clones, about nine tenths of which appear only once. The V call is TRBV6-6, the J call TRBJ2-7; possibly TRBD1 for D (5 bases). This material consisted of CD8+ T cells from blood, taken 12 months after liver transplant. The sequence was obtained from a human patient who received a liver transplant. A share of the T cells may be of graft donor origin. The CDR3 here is CASSYSDSYEQYF. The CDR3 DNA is TGTGCCAGCAGTTACTCCGACAGCTACGAGCAGTACTTC.